This passage covers 8 T cell receptor beta chains from one sample sequenced in a study of blood T cell repertoires in COVID-19. Sequencing was performed with immunoSEQ multiplex PCR; in TCRdb, only in-frame clones are kept and a portion is missing. The profile shows about 210,000 clones, approximately 88% of them singletons. The specimen sequenced was PBMCs or T cells enriched from blood (not recorded which). These receptor sequences come from a man between 18 and 35 years old with acute COVID-19.

The genes are TRBV7-9 and TRBJ2-7; 10 bases fit TRBD1. CDR3 length: 15 amino acids. Germline assignment: CDR1 SEHNR and CDR2 FQNEAQ (reference sequence). V gave up 5 bases and J gave up 4 bases; unmatched junction bases: 8. This CDR3 reads CASSHGTGDPYEQYF. In DNA, the CDR3 is TGTGCCAGCAGCCATGGGACAGGGGATCCATACGAGCAGTACTTC.

V and J are TRBV4-1 and TRBJ2-2; 8 bases are a match to TRBD2. This CDR3 has 18 amino acids. Germline CDR1 MGHRA, CDR2 YSYEKL. J gave up 6 bases and V 0 bases, and 12 bases lay outside the gene matches. CDR3 region: CASSQENPGGAGAGELFF. CDR3 coding DNA: TGCGCCAGCAGCCAAGAGAATCCGGGAGGGGCAGGGGCCGGGGAGCTGTTTTTT.

The chain is built from TRBV6-2 or TRBV6-3 and TRBJ2-5; no reliable D call. The CDR3 has 12 residues. V dropped 4 bases and J dropped 2 bases, with 5 bases sitting between them. The germline V gene has CDR1 MNHEY and CDR2 SVGEGT. In DNA, the CDR3 is TGTGCCAGCAGTTTCACTCAAGAGACCCAGTACTTC. Translating it yields CASSFTQETQYF.

Many counts were recorded for this clone. This chain connects TRBV27 to TRBJ1-5; the match to TRBD1 covers 7 bases. Germline CDR1 reads MNHEY; CDR2 reads SMNVEV (reference sequence). The CDR3 is 15 amino acids. The V and J ends lost 5 bases and 0 bases, in that order; junction bases with no gene match: 4. The CDR3 sequence: CASSLRTGSNQPQHF. The CDR3 DNA reads as TGTGCCAGCAGTCTCCGGACAGGTAGCAATCAGCCCCAGCATTTT.

The chain joins TRBV7-2 to TRBJ1-5; D not certain. The CDR3 is made up of 14 amino acids. Germline V gives CDR1 SGHTA, CDR2 FQGNSA. With 5 bases removed from V and 3 bases from J, the gap between germline ends came to 11 bases. CDR3 DNA: TGTGCCAGCAGCCCGGGAGGATACAATCAGCCCCAGCATTTT. Its protein is CASSPGGYNQPQHF.

This clone occurred once. The chain joins TRBV6-5 to TRBJ2-7; the match to TRBD1 covers 7 bases. J was trimmed by 7 bases and V by 4 bases; bases with no gene match: 16. This CDR3 has 16 residues. From germline, CDR1 is MNHEY and CDR2 SVGAGI. The chain's CDR3 is CASSSNRGSSDGEQYF. The DNA for the CDR3 is TGTGCCAGCAGTTCCAACAGGGGATCATCGGATGGGGAGCAGTACTTC.

This chain joins TRBV3-1 (or the pseudogene TRBV3-2) and TRBJ2-1; no firm D call. Germline CDR1 and CDR2: LGHDT and YNNKEL (reference sequence). Trimming took 3 bases from V and 1 from J, leaving 13 bases between them. CDR3 length equals 16 residues. The CDR3 here is CASSHFAVGSYNEQFF. Here the CDR3 DNA reads TGTGCCAGCAGCCACTTTGCGGTAGGATCCTACAATGAGCAGTTCTTC.

This chain connects TRBV28 to TRBJ2-2; D may be TRBD1 (6 bases). Trimming stripped 4 bases from V and 9 bases from J, with 12 bases between. The CDR3 contains 13 residues. Germline V gene lookup returns CDR1 MDHEN and CDR2 SYDVKM. CDR3 in amino acids: CASSYNRVRELFF. The DNA for the CDR3 is TGTGCCAGCAGTTACAACAGGGTTCGGGAGCTGTTTTTT.